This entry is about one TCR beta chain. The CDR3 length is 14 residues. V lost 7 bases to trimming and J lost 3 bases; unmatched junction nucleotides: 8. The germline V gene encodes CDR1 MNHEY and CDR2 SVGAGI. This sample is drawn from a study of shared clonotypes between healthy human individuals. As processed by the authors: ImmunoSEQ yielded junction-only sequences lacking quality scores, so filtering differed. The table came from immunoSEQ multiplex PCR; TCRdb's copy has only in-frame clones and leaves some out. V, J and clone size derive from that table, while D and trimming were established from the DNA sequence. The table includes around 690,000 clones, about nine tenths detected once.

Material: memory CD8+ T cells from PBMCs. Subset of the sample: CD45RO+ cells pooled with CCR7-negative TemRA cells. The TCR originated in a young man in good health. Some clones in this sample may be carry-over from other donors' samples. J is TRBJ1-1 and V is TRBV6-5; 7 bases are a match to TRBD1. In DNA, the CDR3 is TGTGCCAGCATCTCCGGGACAGAAGACACTGAAGCTTTCTTT. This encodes CASISGTEDTEAFF.